One TCR beta chain is described in this entry. What it binds is not known. These data belong to a study of beta chain features in type 1 diabetes. Study-level findings and limits: Possibly, sequencing cDNA over-represented cells that had high TCR expression levels. The similarity of naive, central memory and Treg TCRB repertoires appeared greater among patients than among healthy donors.

The entirety of the isolated RNA underwent reverse transcription, so expressed TCRB transcripts were sequenced. Using immunoSEQ multiplex PCR, the repertoire was profiled, and TCRdb retains in-frame clones only, with some absent. The data contain roughly 140,000 clones, roughly 10% of them seen just once; the ten biggest clones take up about 2.1%. One heparinised draw of blood, averaging around 120 mL, came from each donor. CD45RO/CCR7/CD25/CD127/CD95/CD27 separated CD4+ naive, central memory, regulatory and stem cell-like memory cells by sorting. The receptor was isolated from a man aged 18 to 29 in good health. The sequencing input was central memory CD4+ T cells from blood.

CDR3 nucleotides: TGTGCCAGCAGTGAGCTACTAGGTCTCCAAGAGACCCAGTACTTC. Its translation: CASSELLGLQETQYF. The chain links TRBV25-1 to TRBJ2-5; the D gene is possibly TRBD2 (5 bases). The V gene's germline CDR1 is MGHDK and CDR2 SYGVNS. The CDR3 extends over 15 amino acids. V shed 3 bases and J shed 1 base, with 12 bases lying between them.